A selection of T cell receptor beta chains follows, all from one sample in a study of blood T cell repertoires in COVID-19. Measured with immunoSEQ multiplex PCR; TCRdb has only the in-frame clones, and not every one. The data contain a few hundred thousand clones, around nine tenths of them singletons. Material: peripheral blood. The source of these receptors is a woman aged 60-70 years with acute or convalescent COVID-19. The CDR3 runs from the conserved cysteine through the conserved F or W. D genes are given only for firm matches. A clone size is listed for some rows: how often the clone was seen (once, few, many), or a class if it is expanded.

DNA: TGTGCCAGCAGGGGGGGTGCGCGGTACGAGCAGTACTTC
CDR3: CASRGGARYEQYF
J: TRBJ2-7
D: -
V: TRBV27
size: -

DNA: TGTGCCAGTAGTAGCCGAGGGAGCTCCTATAATTCACCCCTCCACTTT
CDR3: CASSSRGSSYNSPLHF
J: TRBJ1-6
D: -
V: TRBV19
size: -

DNA: TGTGCCAGCTCACCGGGGCAGGGGGCAACCGGGGAGCTGTTTTTT
CDR3: CASSPGQGATGELFF
J: TRBJ2-2
D: TRBD1
V: TRBV18
size: -

DNA: TGTGCCAGTAGAGAGGGGGCGGGAAAGACCCAGTACTTC
CDR3: CASREGAGKTQYF
J: TRBJ2-5
D: -
V: TRBV19
size: -

DNA: TGTGCCAGCAGCTCCTGGGACAGGGAATACGAGCAGTACTTC
CDR3: CASSSWDREYEQYF
J: TRBJ2-7
D: TRBD1
V: TRBV7-2
size: -

DNA: TGTGCCACCAGCAGAGATCGTTTTAGCGGGGGGTACAATGAGCAGTTCTTC
CDR3: CATSRDRFSGGYNEQFF
J: TRBJ2-1
D: TRBD2
V: TRBV15
size: -

DNA: TGTGCCAGCAGCCCCAGACAGGGGACTAATGAAAAACTGTTTTTT
CDR3: CASSPRQGTNEKLFF
J: TRBJ1-4
D: TRBD1
V: TRBV9
size: -

DNA: TGCGCCAGCAGCCAAGGGACTAAAGAAGAGACCCAGTACTTC
CDR3: CASSQGTKEETQYF
J: TRBJ2-5
D: -
V: TRBV4-3
size: -

DNA: TGCGCCAGCAGTTCTCGACAGGCGAACACCGGGGAGCTGTTTTTT
CDR3: CASSSRQANTGELFF
J: TRBJ2-2
D: -
V: TRBV5-1
size: -

DNA: TGTGCCAGCAGCCCAAGCGAGGGCTACACCTTC
CDR3: CASSPSEGYTF
J: TRBJ1-2
D: -
V: TRBV7-9
size: -

DNA: TGTGCCAGCAGTCGAGGACGGGAGGGTCCGCCCCAGCATTTT
CDR3: CASSRGREGPPQHF
J: TRBJ1-5
D: -
V: TRBV2
size: -

DNA: TGTGCCAGCAGTCTATACTCAAAAGAGACCCAGTACTTC
CDR3: CASSLYSKETQYF
J: TRBJ2-5
D: -
V: TRBV27
size: -

DNA: TGTGCCATCAGTGACCGGACTAGCGGGACCTACAATGAGCAGTTCTTC
CDR3: CAISDRTSGTYNEQFF
J: TRBJ2-1
D: TRBD2
V: TRBV10-3
size: -

DNA: TGTGCCAGCAGTTACCCTTGGACAGAGACAGGCAGTTACACCTTC
CDR3: CASSYPWTETGSYTF
J: TRBJ1-2
D: -
V: TRBV6-5
size: once

DNA: TGCGCCAGCAGCCCGGACAGGGTCGGTGAAGCTTTCTTT
CDR3: CASSPDRVGEAFF
J: TRBJ1-1
D: TRBD1
V: TRBV5-1
size: -

DNA: TGTGCCAGCAGGGGAGGGGGGACAGGGGGTAACTATGGCTACACCTTC
CDR3: CASRGGGTGGNYGYTF
J: TRBJ1-2
D: TRBD1
V: TRBV28
size: few

DNA: TGTGCCAGTAGTATAGGTCAAGGCGGGAGGGCCGCAGATACGCAGTATTTT
CDR3: CASSIGQGGRAADTQYF
J: TRBJ2-3
D: TRBD2
V: TRBV19
size: -

DNA: TGCGCCAGCAGCCTGGGACAGGGCGGGGAGCAGTACTTC
CDR3: CASSLGQGGEQYF
J: TRBJ2-7
D: TRBD1
V: TRBV5-1
size: -

DNA: TGTGCCAGCAGCGTAGGGACTAGCGGGAGCCCCCAAGAGACCCAGTACTTC
CDR3: CASSVGTSGSPQETQYF
J: TRBJ2-5
D: TRBD2
V: TRBV11-2
size: -

DNA: TGTGCCAGCAGATCCGAGAGTCTAAATTCACCCCTCCACTTT
CDR3: CASRSESLNSPLHF
J: TRBJ1-6
D: -
V: TRBV7-9
size: -

DNA: TGTGCCAGCAGCTCGAGGCTAGCGGGATCCTACAATGAGCAGTTCTTC
CDR3: CASSSRLAGSYNEQFF
J: TRBJ2-1
D: TRBD2
V: TRBV6-2/TRBV6-3
size: -

DNA: TGTGCCAGCAGTTTATGGCGTGGGGGGGCCGAGGAGACCCAGTACTTC
CDR3: CASSLWRGGAEETQYF
J: TRBJ2-5
D: -
V: TRBV28
size: -

DNA: TGTGCCAGCAGCTCCCAACAGGCTACGAACACTGAAGCTTTCTTT
CDR3: CASSSQQATNTEAFF
J: TRBJ1-1
D: -
V: TRBV7-6
size: -

DNA: TGTGCCAGCAGCAGGCAGCGGCAAGACTATAGCACAGATACGCAGTATTTT
CDR3: CASSRQRQDYSTDTQYF
J: TRBJ2-3
D: -
V: TRBV7-2
size: -

DNA: TGTGCCAGCAGTCTAGAGGCGGGTATGAACACTGAAGCTTTCTTT
CDR3: CASSLEAGMNTEAFF
J: TRBJ1-1
D: -
V: TRBV9
size: -

DNA: TGTGCCAGCAGCCCACCTAGCGGGATCTACGAGCAGTACTTC
CDR3: CASSPPSGIYEQYF
J: TRBJ2-7
D: TRBD2
V: TRBV7-9
size: few